A selection of T cell receptor beta chains follows, all from one sample in a study of shared clonotypes between healthy human individuals. Repertoires were generated with immunoSEQ multiplex PCR, while TCRdb's copy carries only in-frame clones and drops some. The table lists 2 million to 2.5 million clones, around 93% of them singletons. Sequences were obtained from naive CD4+ T cells from PBMCs. The source of these receptors is a man between 18 and 29 years old in good health. Some clones in this sample may be carry-over from other donors' samples. CDR3s leave out the opening cysteine and the closing phenylalanine or tryptophan. Some rows have no size entry. The others give once, few or many, or a class for an expanded clone.

abundance,v_gene,CDR3aa
-,TRBV28,ASSLGWRNQPQH
-,TRBV13,ASSLRPGTGYVEQY
-,TRBV18,ASSPSYGAPGDEQY
-,TRBV29-1,SATTGQGFYNEQF
-,TRBV5-1,ASSLDATNEKLF
-,TRBV27,ASSLDTRADRSGYT
-,TRBV9,ASKRDYGTDTQY
-,TRBV9,ASSVGVGGLNTEAF
once,TRBV6-6,ASTPDSLETGELF
-,TRBV11-3,ASSLDSSPGNTIY
once,TRBV7-8,ASSLGSAPGNTIY
-,TRBV28,ASSWYYGYT
-,TRBV6-5,ASSYSSAGVDEQY
-,TRBV30,AWSVLSGGNQPQH
once,TRBV7-9,ASSFSGYGNQPQH
-,TRBV2,ASSYRDRAHGYT
-,TRBV19,ATARESSYEQY